This TCR beta chain was sequenced during a study of shared clonotypes between healthy human individuals. Turning to this clone: The antigen is unknown.

Study conclusions and caveats: Unshared clonotypes carried lower generation probabilities than those common to all four donors.

This table comes from immunoSEQ multiplex PCR, and its TCRdb copy is limited to in-frame clones, with some not included. This repertoire shows some 1.4 million clones, roughly 96% found once; its top ten account for roughly 1.1%. The sequencing sample was made of naive CD4+ T cells sorted from blood. Subset reported: CD45RA+ positively selected. The receptor was isolated from a man aged 30 to 45 in good health.

The CDR3 DNA sequence: TGCGCCAGCAGCCGGGGGCATCTTGAGGGGTCCAACGAGCAGTACTTC. Its translation is CASSRGHLEGSNEQYF. The chain joins TRBV5-1 to TRBJ2-7; D tentatively reads TRBD1 or TRBD2 (6 bases each). Germline lookup yields CDR1 SGHRS and CDR2 YFSETQ. V lost 4 bases and J lost 5, with 22 bases in between. This CDR3 is 16 amino acids long. The complete variable domain, with remaining parts taken from reference TRBV5-1 and TRBJ2-7, reads KAGVTQTPRYLIKTRGQQVTLSCSPISGHRSVSWYQQTPGQGLQFLFEYFSETQRNKGNFPGRFSGRQFSNSRSEMNVSTLELGDSALYLCASSRGHLEGSNEQYFGPGTRLTVT.